The entry that follows covers one TCR beta chain sequence. Original data processing: By means of reference gene primer amplification, nucleated cell counts were estimated. Using immunoSEQ multiplex PCR, the repertoire was profiled, and TCRdb retains in-frame clones only, with some absent. The D gene and trimming were derived from the DNA, and the V and J assignments and clone size from that table. The table has about 150,000 clones, about 90% seen once. In germline, CDR1 is DFQATT, CDR2 SNEGSKA (reference sequence). This CDR3 region has 11 residues. These data come from a study of blood T cell repertoires in COVID-19. Looking at the study overall: Nucleic acid was either cDNA or gDNA, and it came from T cells, B-cell-depleted T cells, or PBMCs.

The sequence came from a man aged 45-65 years with acute or convalescent COVID-19. Sequencing used peripheral blood. This chain links TRBV20-1 with TRBJ2-1; D perhaps matches TRBD1 (6 bases). Here the CDR3 DNA reads TGCAGGCCGACAGGATTAGATGAGCAGTTCTTC. This sequence encodes CRPTGLDEQFF.